Included here is one T cell receptor (beta chain) sequence, with context. Which antigen it targets is not known. The input lacks base qualities; no much larger clone sits a single base away. Peripheral blood CD8+ and CD4+ T cells from healthy donors, Susac syndrome patients and multiple sclerosis patients were profiled using high-throughput TCR beta sequencing. Susac syndrome patients met recently defined diagnostic criteria for definite or probable disease. Bulk CD8+ and CD4+ T cells were purified magnetically by negative isolation, whereas CD8+ TEMRA cells were enriched by FACS. Blood was drawn into EDTA tubes, processed within 24 hours, and PBMCs were isolated by density gradient centrifugation. PBMCs destined for TCR sequencing were cryopreserved in liquid nitrogen and later thawed in a 37 °C water bath. A purity of at least 90% was achieved for sorted or isolated CD4+, CD8+ and CD8+ TEMRA cells.

V loses 0 bases, J loses 2 bases, and the germline ends lie 17 bases apart. The CDR3 contains 17 residues, cysteine and phenylalanine counted. Of the read, only the CDR3 DNA is kept; its 51 bases are in frame from base 1. CDR1 and CDR2 are read off the germline V gene (reference sequence) as SGHKS and YYEKEE. This sample is drawn from a study of CD8 T cells in Susac syndrome (dated by TCRdb to the late 2010s). With respect to the entire study: Among the sequenced Susac syndrome patients, more than five had clinically active disease and roughly 8 were in clinical remission. At blood withdrawal, Susac syndrome patients were therapy-naive, treated with corticosteroids (with IVIg additionally given to some), or treated with IVIg alone. Repertoire sequencing was used to test whether CD8+ T cell activation and differentiation in Susac syndrome was antigen driven. Summary of the overall study and its limitations: No clonal expansion was detected in the CD4+ T cell repertoire of Susac syndrome patients. The study acknowledged that relatively few individuals were included in the TCR sequencing and HLA analysis.

RNA was extracted using the RNeasy kit, and about 0.45 to 1 ug of the RNA was reverse transcribed with random hexamers. The immunoSEQ multiplex PCR assay, covering 54 Vbeta and 13 Jbeta segments, was used to amplify TCR beta CDR3 regions. To correct PCR amplification bias, a synthetic template baseline was used for both primer optimization and computational correction. The paper's data handling went like this. Reads were assigned to V, D and J genes according to IMGT and analyzed in immunoSEQ Analyzer, with only productive sequences retained. Clonality was computed as one minus Shannon entropy normalized by log2 of the number of productive unique sequences. For each patient and control, public and private clones were evaluated among the 100 most prevalent clones. Clones were defined as Susac-specific if absent from the healthy and MS cohorts, from 1052 published viral clones and from other ImmuneACCESS disease sequences. In-frame beta chains were kept once TCRdb had trimmed the public reads at Q25 with fastp and called clones with MiXCR. Rows with one shared CDR3 protein collapse into an entry with the most common genes and DNA. Clone size and V and J calls follow TCRdb, not the original study. Across this sample there are roughly 190,000 distinct CDR3 sequences, with approximately 94% seen only once. Clones ranked in the top ten supply 0.098% of the sample.

The chain uses TRBV5-5 and TRBJ1-1, and the D gene may be TRBD1, 5 bases matching. The sequence was obtained from a human donor with Susac syndrome. The sample consisted of CD4+ T cells from PBMCs. In nucleotide form, the sequence is TGTGCCAGCAGCTTGGTACGGGACGGTTTCGGTAACACTGAAGCTTTCTTT. Its product reads: CASSLVRDGFGNTEAFF.